This TCR beta chain originates from a study of blood T cell repertoires in COVID-19. Across the study: PBMCs, B-cell-depleted T cells, or T cells were the source of the cDNA or gDNA that made up the material.

Under the authors' procedure: Estimates of nucleated cell counts were drawn from the amplification of reference gene primers. Produced via immunoSEQ multiplex PCR; TCRdb's table is partial and in-frame only. V and J calls and clone size follow that table, whereas D and trimming were derived from the DNA. The data hold about 410,000 clones, with 90% observed a single time. The V segment lost 4 bases and the J segment 3 bases; nucleotides outside the gene matches: 9. The CDR3 is 16 amino acids. Germline V lookup: CDR1 LNHDA, CDR2 SQIVND (reference sequence). Participants were aged roughly 18 to 100 years from some 24 US areas. Participant-given clinical history determined each cohort assignment.

The gene calls are TRBV19 and TRBJ2-7; the match to TRBD2 covers 10 bases. What was sequenced was PBMCs or T cells enriched from blood (not recorded which). The clonotype originates from a man in his late teens or twenties who had recovered from COVID-19. In DNA, the CDR3 is TGTGCCAGTAGTAGATCTAGCGGGAGTTTGTTCTACGAGCAGTACTTC. The encoded protein is CASSRSSGSLFYEQYF.